This T cell receptor (beta chain) was observed in a study of shared clonotypes between healthy human individuals. With respect to this clone: Other DNA sequences in this specimen translate into the identical CDR3.

The data were produced by immunoSEQ multiplex PCR, yet TCRdb's version contains in-frame clones alone and is incomplete. The profile shows roughly 2.5 million clones, around 94% of them singletons. Germline V gives CDR1 SGHVS, CDR2 FNYEAQ. Trimming removed 0 bases at V and 6 bases at J, with 12 bases between. The CDR3 has 15 amino acids. The CD4+ fraction was divided into a CD45RA+ naive subset and a CD45RA-negative memory subset. The sample taken for sequencing was naive CD4+ T cells sorted from blood. Subset defined: CD45RA+ positively selected. The chain couples TRBV7-6 to TRBJ2-1; perhaps TRBD2 as D (7 bases). The receptor was isolated from a man aged 18 to 30 in good health. In nucleotides, the CDR3 is TGTGCCAGCAGCTTAGCGGGGGGGCCTGGCAATGAGCAGTTCTTC. Protein sequence: CASSLAGGPGNEQFF.